This is a list of T cell receptor beta chains from one sample in a study of T cell clusters in autoimmune cytopenias. TCRdb re-called the multiplex PCR reads and catalogs CDR3 proteins one per entry, DNA excluded. The sample data list about 7,500 distinct CDR3 sequences. Another study also made use of these data, one on T cell repertoires in aging, cancer and after chemotherapy.

Sequences were obtained from peripheral blood. The source of these receptors is a human donor with an autoimmune cytopenia or autoimmune hepatitis (not recorded which). CDR3s include the opening cysteine and the closing phenylalanine or tryptophan. Each record gives: CDR3 protein, clone size, V gene, J gene. Where a row states a size, it is once, few, many or the class of an expanded clone; other rows omit it.

CASSLLWERTTDTQYF	NA	TRBV12-3/TRBV12-4	TRBJ2-3
CASSPGSHSQETQYF	NA	TRBV11-3	TRBJ2-5
CASSADTTNEKLFF	NA	TRBV18	TRBJ1-4
CASSESSGGGQTQYF	NA	TRBV6-1	TRBJ2-5
CASSSRYGQANYGYTF	NA	TRBV11-2	TRBJ1-2
CASSDMGGVYEQYF	NA	TRBV2	TRBJ2-7
CASSLDRFSTDTQYF	NA	TRBV5-1	TRBJ2-3
CASSFSSGELFF	NA	TRBV12-3/TRBV12-4	TRBJ2-2
CASSLASYQGARSNEQFF	medium-sized	TRBV7-6	TRBJ2-1
CAISEVTGDNQPQHF	NA	TRBV6-1	TRBJ1-5
CASSEEFRTSLRREQFF	medium-sized	TRBV6-1	TRBJ2-1
CASSWTSGETQYF	NA	TRBV27	TRBJ2-5
CASSGTTGGYGYTF	NA	TRBV25-1	TRBJ1-2
CASSSGTGREKLFF	medium-sized	TRBV7-6	TRBJ1-4
CATSRDPPRGSDEKLFF	NA	TRBV15	TRBJ1-4
CSVVRFPETQYF	medium-sized	TRBV29-1	TRBJ2-5
CASSLGPEQFF	NA	TRBV11-2	TRBJ2-1
CAISESMGGGSTDTQYF	NA	TRBV10-3	TRBJ2-3
CASSYSDRGAGEQYF	medium-sized	TRBV6-6	TRBJ2-7
CAWSRDLATDTQYF	medium-sized	TRBV30	TRBJ2-3
CASSPGRTGKTYGYTF	NA	TRBV18	TRBJ1-2
CSATLQGSRTEAFF	NA	TRBV20-1	TRBJ1-1
CSASRDTSSYEQYF	NA	TRBV20-1	TRBJ2-7
CASSTGRTQYF	medium-sized	TRBV6-6	TRBJ2-5
CSAQGASYEQYF	medium-sized	TRBV29-1	TRBJ2-7
CASSEWQASDTIYF	NA	TRBV10-3	TRBJ1-3
CASSSWATPNYGYTF	medium-sized	TRBV5-6	TRBJ1-2
CASSSRDSGTDTQYF	NA	TRBV25-1	TRBJ2-3
CASSASGGTDTQYF	medium-sized	TRBV6-1	TRBJ2-3
CASSPGREEMNTEAFF	NA	TRBV5-1	TRBJ1-1
CASSNRVGGDTEAFF	NA	TRBV6-5	TRBJ1-1
CASSYSIRGGFRDSPLHF	NA	TRBV6-5	TRBJ1-6
CSARGQRFLAEAFF	NA	TRBV20-1	TRBJ1-1
CASSYSWGLGEKLFF	NA	TRBV6-5	TRBJ1-4
CSAIDTALSHNSPLHF	NA	TRBV20-1	TRBJ1-6
CASSIAGTGRIPQIYGYTF	NA	TRBV19	TRBJ1-2
CAISESTGAHYGYTF	NA	TRBV10-3	TRBJ1-2
CSVDPGQRGNTIYF	medium-sized	TRBV29-1	TRBJ1-3
CAIRGSPRWGTEAFF	NA	TRBV6-6	TRBJ1-1
CAWTGGVQETQYF	medium-sized	TRBV30	TRBJ2-5
CASRLAGGPHEQYF	NA	TRBV12-3/TRBV12-4	TRBJ2-7